This T cell receptor (beta chain) was identified during a study of blood T cell repertoires in COVID-19 (dated by TCRdb to about 2020). At the level of the whole study: Samples covering the acute and convalescent phases of COVID-19 were provided by collaborators in the United States, Italy and Spain. Nearly every sample came with metadata listing a de-identified subject ID, COVID-19 status, age in years and sex. Samples were obtained from the ongoing ImmuneRACE study (first 160 participants) and from over 1,000 subjects provided by 6 global collaborators. A freely available public database, intended as a resource for researchers studying the immune response to SARS-CoV-2, is where the repertoires were released. The dataset comprised deeply sampled blood TCRbeta repertoires from subjects exposed to, actively infected with, or recovered from COVID-19. Where HLA class I and class II types were available, the types were taken from metadata supplied by the sample provider, not from assay-based typing. The prospective study material was composed of cDNA or gDNA derived from T cells, B-cell-depleted T cells, or PBMCs. Beyond this particular receptor, the publication reports: Clinical and demographic metadata were provided uncurated, with the amount varying by source and participant.

As to this clone: There is no known antigen for this receptor. Base qualities were left out, and no much larger clone turns up one base away.

TCRbeta CDR3 regions were amplified from genomic DNA using the immunoSEQ Assay, a bias-controlled multiplex PCR. Per the authors' processing: The number of nucleated cells in each sample was estimated from the amplification of reference gene primers within the assay. To quantify the absolute abundance of each unique TCRbeta CDR3 rearrangement, sequence reads were collapsed and filtered. For each sample, productive Simpson clonality was calculated by taking the square root of Simpson's diversity index across productive rearrangements. TCRdb took over this immuneACCESS table, retaining in-frame rearrangements with V and J assigned. Such tables are incomplete; in checked studies, under half of the missing clones stem from an unresolved V gene, and the remainder is unexplained. D and trimming were read from the DNA, whereas the V and J calls and clone size are those reported in that table. For this sample the table gives 250,000 to 400,000 clones, of which about 92% were detected only once. The ten largest clones take up 2% to 3% of the sample.

Here V drops 6 bases and J drops 9 bases, and the junction holds 12 bases not matched to any gene. From the cysteine through the phenylalanine, the CDR3 covers 15 amino acids. Only CDR3 DNA is held: 45 bases, read in frame from base 1. Via the germline V gene, CDR1 is KGHDR and CDR2 SFDVKD. Participants in the prospective study were aged roughly 18 to 100 years, lived in 24 United States geographic areas, and enrolled through a virtual design. In the prospective study, cohorts were assigned on the basis of participant-reported clinical history obtained from a screening survey and a study questionnaire. Recovered participants in ImmuneRACE Cohort 3 were defined by two consecutive negative NP/OP PCR tests, clearance by a healthcare professional, or resolution of symptoms. In the prospective study, mobile phlebotomists collected whole blood, serum and a nasopharyngeal or oropharyngeal swab from each participant. Participants in the prospective study had the option to provide additional blood draws and questionnaires over a roughly 2-month period. Prospective study blood samples were shipped either frozen or at room temperature before DNA extraction.

Specimen: PBMCs or T cells enriched from blood (not recorded which). This sequence was found in a man between 60 and 75 years old who had recovered from COVID-19. The chain is assembled from TRBV24-1 and TRBJ2-1, with 8 middle bases fitting TRBD2. The DNA sequence is as follows: TGTGCCACCAGTCGCGTGGGAGCGGGAGTGGGTGAGCAGTTCTTC. Its translation reads: CATSRVGAGVGEQFF.